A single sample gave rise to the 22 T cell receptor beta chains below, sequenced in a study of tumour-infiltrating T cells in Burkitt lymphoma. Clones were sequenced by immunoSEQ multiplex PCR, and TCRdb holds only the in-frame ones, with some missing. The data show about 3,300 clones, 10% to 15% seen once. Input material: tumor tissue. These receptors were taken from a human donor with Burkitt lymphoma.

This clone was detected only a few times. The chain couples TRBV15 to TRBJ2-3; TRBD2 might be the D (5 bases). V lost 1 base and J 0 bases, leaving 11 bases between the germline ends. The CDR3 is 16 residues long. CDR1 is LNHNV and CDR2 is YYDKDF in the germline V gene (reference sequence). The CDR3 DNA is TGTGCCACCAGCAGAGGATGGCGGGCTAGCACAGATACGCAGTATTTT. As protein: CATSRGWRASTDTQYF. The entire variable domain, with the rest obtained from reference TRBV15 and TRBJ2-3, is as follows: DAMVIQNPRYQVTQFGKPVTLSCSQTLNHNVMYWYQQKSSQAPKLLFHYYDKDFNNEADTPDNFQSRRPNTSFCFLDIRSPGLGDTAMYLCATSRGWRASTDTQYFGPGTRLTVL.

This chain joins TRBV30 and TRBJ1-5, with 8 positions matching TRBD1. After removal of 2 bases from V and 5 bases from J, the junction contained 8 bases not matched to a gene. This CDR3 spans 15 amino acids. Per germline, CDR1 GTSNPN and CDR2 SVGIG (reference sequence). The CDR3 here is CAWSLGTGQDQPQHF. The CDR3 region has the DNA TGTGCCTGGAGTTTGGGGACAGGCCAGGATCAGCCCCAGCATTTT.

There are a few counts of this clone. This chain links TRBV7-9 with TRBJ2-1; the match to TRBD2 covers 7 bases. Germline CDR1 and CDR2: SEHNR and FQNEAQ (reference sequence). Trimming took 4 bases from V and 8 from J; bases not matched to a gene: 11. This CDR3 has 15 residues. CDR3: CASSSPGTGGHEQFF. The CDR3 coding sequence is TGTGCCAGCAGCTCGCCCGGGACGGGAGGCCATGAGCAGTTCTTC. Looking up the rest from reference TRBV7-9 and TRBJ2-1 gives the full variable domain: DTGVSQNPRHKITKRGQNVTFRCDPISEHNRLYWYRQTLGQGPEFLTYFQNEAQLEKSRLLSDRFSAERPKGSFSTLEIQRTEQGDSAMYLCASSSPGTGGHEQFFGPGTRLTVL.

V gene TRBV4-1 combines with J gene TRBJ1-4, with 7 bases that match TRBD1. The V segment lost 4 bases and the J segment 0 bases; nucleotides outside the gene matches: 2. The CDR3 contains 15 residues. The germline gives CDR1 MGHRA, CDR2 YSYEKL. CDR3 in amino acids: CASSRDRSTNEKLFF. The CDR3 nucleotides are TGCGCCAGCAGCCGGGACAGATCAACTAATGAAAAACTGTTTTTT.

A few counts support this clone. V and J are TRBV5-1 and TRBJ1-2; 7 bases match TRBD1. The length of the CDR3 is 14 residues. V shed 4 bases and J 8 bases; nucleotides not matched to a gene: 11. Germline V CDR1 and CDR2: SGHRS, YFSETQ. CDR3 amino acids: CASSEGTVTGGYTF. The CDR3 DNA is TGCGCCAGCAGCGAGGGGACAGTCACTGGCGGCTACACCTTC.

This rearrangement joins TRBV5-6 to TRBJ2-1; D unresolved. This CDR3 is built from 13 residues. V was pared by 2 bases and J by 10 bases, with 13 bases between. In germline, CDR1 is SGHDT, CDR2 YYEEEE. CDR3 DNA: TGTGCCAGCAGCTTCAATTCCGCTCGGGAGCAGTTCTTC. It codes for CASSFNSAREQFF.

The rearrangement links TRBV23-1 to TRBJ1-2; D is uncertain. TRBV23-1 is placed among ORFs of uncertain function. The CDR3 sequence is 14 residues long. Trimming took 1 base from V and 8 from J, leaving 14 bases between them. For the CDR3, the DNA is TGCGCCAGCAGTCAATTACGTTATCGGGCGGGCTACACCTTC. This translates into CASSQLRYRAGYTF.

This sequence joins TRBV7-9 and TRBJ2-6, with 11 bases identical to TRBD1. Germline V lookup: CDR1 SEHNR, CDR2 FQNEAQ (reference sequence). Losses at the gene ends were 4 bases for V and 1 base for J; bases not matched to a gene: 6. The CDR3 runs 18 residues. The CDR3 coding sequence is TGTGCCAGCAGCTCGACCGGGACAGGGGGTTCTGGGGCCAACGTCCTGACTTTC. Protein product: CASSSTGTGGSGANVLTF.

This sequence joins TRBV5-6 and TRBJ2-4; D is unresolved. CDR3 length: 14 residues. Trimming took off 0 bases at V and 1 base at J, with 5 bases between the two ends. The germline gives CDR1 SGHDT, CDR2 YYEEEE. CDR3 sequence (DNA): TGTGCCAGCAGCTTGGCCGGGGCCAAAAACATTCAGTACTTC. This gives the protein CASSLAGAKNIQYF.

CDR3: CSVGLEPNQPQHF. In DNA form, the CDR3 reads TGCAGCGTTGGGTTGGAACCCAATCAGCCCCAGCATTTT. The chain carries TRBV29-1 and TRBJ1-5; D is undetermined. CDR1 is SQVTM, CDR2 ANQGSEA, per germline. The CDR3 extends over 13 amino acids. Trimming pared 4 bases from V and 3 bases from J, leaving 10 bases between.

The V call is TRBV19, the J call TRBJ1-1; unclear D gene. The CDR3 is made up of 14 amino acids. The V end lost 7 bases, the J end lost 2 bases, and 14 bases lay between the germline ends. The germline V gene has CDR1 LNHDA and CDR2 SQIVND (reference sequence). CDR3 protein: CASNSARRNTEAFF. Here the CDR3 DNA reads TGTGCCAGTAACTCGGCCAGGAGAAACACTGAAGCTTTCTTT.

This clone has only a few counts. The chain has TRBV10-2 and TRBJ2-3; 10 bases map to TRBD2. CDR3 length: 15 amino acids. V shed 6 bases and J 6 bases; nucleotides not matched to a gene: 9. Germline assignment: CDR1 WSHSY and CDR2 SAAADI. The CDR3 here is CASSNLLAGRDTQYF. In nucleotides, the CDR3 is TGCGCCAGCAGCAACCTACTAGCGGGGAGGGATACGCAGTATTTT.

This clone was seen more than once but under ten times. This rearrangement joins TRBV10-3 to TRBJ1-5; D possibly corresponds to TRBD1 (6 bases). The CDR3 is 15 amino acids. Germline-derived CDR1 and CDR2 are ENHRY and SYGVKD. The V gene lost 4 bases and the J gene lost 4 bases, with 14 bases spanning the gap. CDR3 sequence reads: CAISVGRGGNQPQHF. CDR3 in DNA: TGTGCCATCAGTGTCGGCAGGGGAGGGAATCAGCCCCAGCATTTT.

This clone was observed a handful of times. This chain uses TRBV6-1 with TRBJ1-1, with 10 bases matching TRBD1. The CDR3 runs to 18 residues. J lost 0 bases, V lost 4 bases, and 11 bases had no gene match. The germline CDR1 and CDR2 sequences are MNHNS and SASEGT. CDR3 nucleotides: TGTGCCAGCAGTGGGCTGGGGACAGGGGCCTATATGAACACTGAAGCTTTCTTT. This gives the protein CASSGLGTGAYMNTEAFF.

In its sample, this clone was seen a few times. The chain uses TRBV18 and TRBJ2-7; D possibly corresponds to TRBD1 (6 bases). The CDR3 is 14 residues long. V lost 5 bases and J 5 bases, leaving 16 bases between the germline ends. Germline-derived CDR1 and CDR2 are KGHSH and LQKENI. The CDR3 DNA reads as TGTGCCAGCTCAGACCACAGGGCCAGGAACGAGCAGTACTTC. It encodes CASSDHRARNEQYF.

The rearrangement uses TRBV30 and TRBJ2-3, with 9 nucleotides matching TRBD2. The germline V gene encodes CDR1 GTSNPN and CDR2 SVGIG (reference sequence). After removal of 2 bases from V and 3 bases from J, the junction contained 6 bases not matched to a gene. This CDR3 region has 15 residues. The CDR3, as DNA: TGTGCCTGGAGTCCCCGACTAGCGGAGACAGATACGCAGTATTTT. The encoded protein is CAWSPRLAETDTQYF.

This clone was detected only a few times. The DNA of the CDR3 is TGCAGCGTTCATGTCTCTCAAGCTTTCTTT. Protein sequence: CSVHVSQAFF. V and J are TRBV29-1 and TRBJ1-1; no definite D call. CDR3 length: 10 residues. Germline V gives CDR1 SQVTM, CDR2 ANQGSEA. V dropped 5 bases and J dropped 9 bases, with 10 bases sitting between them.

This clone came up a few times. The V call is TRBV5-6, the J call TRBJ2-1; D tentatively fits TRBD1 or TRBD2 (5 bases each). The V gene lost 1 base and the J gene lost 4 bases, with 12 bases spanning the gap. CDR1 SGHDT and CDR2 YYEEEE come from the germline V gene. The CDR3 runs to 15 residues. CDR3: CASSLPREWYNEQFF. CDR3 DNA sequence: TGTGCCAGCAGCTTGCCCAGGGAGTGGTACAATGAGCAGTTCTTC.

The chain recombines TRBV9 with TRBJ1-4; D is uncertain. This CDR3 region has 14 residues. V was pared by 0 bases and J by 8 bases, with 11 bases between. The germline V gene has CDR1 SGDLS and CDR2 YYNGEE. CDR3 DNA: TGTGCCAGCAGCGTAGGGACCTCCGGGGAAAAACTGTTTTTT. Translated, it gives CASSVGTSGEKLFF. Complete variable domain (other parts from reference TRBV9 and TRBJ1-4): DSGVTQTPKHLITATGQRVTLRCSPRSGDLSVYWYQQSLDQGLQFLIQYYNGEERAKGNILERFSAQQFPDLHSELNLSSLELGDSALYFCASSVGTSGEKLFFGSGTQLSVL.

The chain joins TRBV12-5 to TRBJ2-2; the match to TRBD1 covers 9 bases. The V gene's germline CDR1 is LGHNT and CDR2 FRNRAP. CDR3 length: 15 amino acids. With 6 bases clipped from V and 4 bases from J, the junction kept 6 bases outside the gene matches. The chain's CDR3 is CASGFWTGATGELFF. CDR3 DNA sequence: TGTGCTAGTGGCTTCTGGACAGGGGCCACCGGGGAGCTGTTTTTT.

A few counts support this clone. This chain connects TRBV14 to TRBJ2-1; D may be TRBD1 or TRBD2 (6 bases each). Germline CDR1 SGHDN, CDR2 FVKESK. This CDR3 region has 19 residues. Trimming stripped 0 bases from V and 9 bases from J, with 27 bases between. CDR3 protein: CASSQDSIPGGPQCFEQFF. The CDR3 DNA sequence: TGTGCCAGCAGCCAAGATTCAATCCCTGGGGGGCCTCAATGCTTTGAGCAGTTCTTC.

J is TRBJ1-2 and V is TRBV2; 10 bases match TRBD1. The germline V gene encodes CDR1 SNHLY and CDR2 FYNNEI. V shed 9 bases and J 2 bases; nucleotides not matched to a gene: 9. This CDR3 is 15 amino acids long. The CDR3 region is CARRDRGGLNYGYTF. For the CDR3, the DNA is TGTGCCAGGCGGGACAGGGGAGGGCTGAACTATGGCTACACCTTC. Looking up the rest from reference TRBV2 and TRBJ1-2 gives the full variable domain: EPEVTQTPSHQVTQMGQEVILRCVPISNHLYFYWYRQILGQKVEFLVSFYNNEISEKSEIFDDQFSVERPDGSNFTLKIRSTKLEDSAMYFCARRDRGGLNYGYTFGSGTRLTVV.